The T cell receptor (beta chain) under discussion was sequenced for a study of breast tumors, draining lymph nodes, adjacent tissues. TCRdb reprocessed the multiplex PCR reads with MiXCR, giving one entry per CDR3 protein. The profile covers about 89,000 distinct CDR3 sequences, with about 27% appearing a single time and 8.1% taken by the ten largest. Breast cancer patients provided tissue from their axillary draining lymph nodes. This CDR3 is built from 13 residues. Germline V gene sequence: CDR1 MNHEY, CDR2 SVGAGI. General study findings and limits: That most tumor T cells come from lymph nodes remained unproven.

As for this clonotype: Antigen: not known. No conserved phenylalanine or tryptophan ends this CDR3, so it is likely a read error.

This clonotype was sampled from a female donor with breast cancer. Some clones in this sample may be carry-over from other donors' samples. Material for sequencing was axillary lymph node tissue. The J gene is TRBJ2-7, the V gene TRBV6-5; tentative D call: TRBD1 (5 bases). DNA for the CDR3: TGTGCCGGCAGACCGACAGAAGCCTACGAGCAGTACCTC. Its translation is CAGRPTEAYEQYL.